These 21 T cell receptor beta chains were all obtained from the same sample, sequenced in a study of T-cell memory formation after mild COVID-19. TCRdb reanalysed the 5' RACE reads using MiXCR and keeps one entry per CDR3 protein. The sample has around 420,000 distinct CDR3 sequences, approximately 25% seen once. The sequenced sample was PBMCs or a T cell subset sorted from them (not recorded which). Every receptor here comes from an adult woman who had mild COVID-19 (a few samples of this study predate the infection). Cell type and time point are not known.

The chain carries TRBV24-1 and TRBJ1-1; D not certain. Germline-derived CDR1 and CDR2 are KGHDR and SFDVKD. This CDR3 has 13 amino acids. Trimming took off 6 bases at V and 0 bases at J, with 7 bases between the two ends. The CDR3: CATSNSVNTEAFF. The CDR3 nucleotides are TGTGCCACCAGTAACTCCGTGAACACTGAAGCTTTCTTT.

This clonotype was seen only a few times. CDR3 in amino acids: CATSDSGVGTQYF. CDR3 DNA sequence: TGTGCCACCAGTGATTCCGGGGTTGGGACCCAGTACTTC. The V and J genes are TRBV24-1 and TRBJ2-5; D is possibly TRBD2 (5 bases). Germline values: CDR1 KGHDR, CDR2 SFDVKD. CDR3 length: 13 amino acids. With 2 bases removed from V and 7 bases from J, the gap between germline ends came to 10 bases.

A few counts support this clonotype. In DNA, the CDR3 is TGTGCCAGCAGCCGGGGGGGGATAGGGACTAATGAAAAACTGTTTTTT. It yields the protein CASSRGGIGTNEKLFF. The rearrangement uses TRBV3-1 and TRBJ1-4, with D perhaps TRBD1 (5 bases). CDR1 and CDR2 from the germline V gene are LGHDT and YNNKEL (reference sequence). The CDR3 loop spans 16 amino acids. Trimming left V 4 bases short and J 2 bases short, with 14 bases between.

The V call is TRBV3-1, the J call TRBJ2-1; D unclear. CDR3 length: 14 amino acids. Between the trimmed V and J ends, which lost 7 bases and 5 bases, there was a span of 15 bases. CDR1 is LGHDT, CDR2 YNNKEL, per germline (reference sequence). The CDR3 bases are TGTGCCAGCAATAAAAAAGGAACGGACAATGAGCAGTTCTTC. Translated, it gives CASNKKGTDNEQFF.

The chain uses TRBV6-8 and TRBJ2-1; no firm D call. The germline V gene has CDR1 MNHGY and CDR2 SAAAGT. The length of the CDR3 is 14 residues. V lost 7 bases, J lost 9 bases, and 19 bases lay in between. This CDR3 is CASTLVAQTREQFF. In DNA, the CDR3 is TGTGCCAGCACTCTAGTGGCCCAGACACGTGAGCAGTTCTTC.

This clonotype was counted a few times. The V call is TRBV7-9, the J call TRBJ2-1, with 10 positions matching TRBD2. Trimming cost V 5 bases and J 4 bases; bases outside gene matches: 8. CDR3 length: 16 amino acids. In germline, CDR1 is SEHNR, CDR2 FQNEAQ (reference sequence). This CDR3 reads CASSPRLAGEYNEQFF. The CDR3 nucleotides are TGTGCCAGCAGCCCCCGGCTAGCGGGGGAGTACAATGAGCAGTTCTTC.

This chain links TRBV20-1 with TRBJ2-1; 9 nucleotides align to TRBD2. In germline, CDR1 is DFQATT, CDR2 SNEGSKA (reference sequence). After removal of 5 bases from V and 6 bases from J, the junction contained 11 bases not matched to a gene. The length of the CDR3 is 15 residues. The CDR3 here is CSARAGGLVGNEQFF. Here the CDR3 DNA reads TGCAGTGCTCGGGCGGGAGGGCTCGTCGGCAATGAGCAGTTCTTC.

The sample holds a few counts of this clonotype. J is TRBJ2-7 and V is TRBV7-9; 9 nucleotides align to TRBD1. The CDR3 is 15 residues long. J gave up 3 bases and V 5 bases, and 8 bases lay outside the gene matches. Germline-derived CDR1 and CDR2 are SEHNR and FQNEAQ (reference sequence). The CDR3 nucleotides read TGTGCCAGCAGCATACACCCGGGACAGGGCTACGAGCAGTACTTC. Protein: CASSIHPGQGYEQYF.

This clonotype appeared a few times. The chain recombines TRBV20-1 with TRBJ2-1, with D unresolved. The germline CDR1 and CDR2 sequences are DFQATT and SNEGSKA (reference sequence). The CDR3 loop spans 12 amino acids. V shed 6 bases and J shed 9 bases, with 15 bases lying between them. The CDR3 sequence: CSAPGQPSEQFF. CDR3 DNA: TGCAGTGCCCCCGGCCAGCCCAGTGAGCAGTTCTTC.

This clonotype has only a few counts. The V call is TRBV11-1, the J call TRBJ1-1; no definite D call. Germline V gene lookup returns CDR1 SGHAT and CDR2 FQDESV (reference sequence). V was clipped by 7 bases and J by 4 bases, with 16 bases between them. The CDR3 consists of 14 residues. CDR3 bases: TGTGCCAGCAAGAACCCCGAGCGAAGCACTGAAGCTTTCTTT. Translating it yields CASKNPERSTEAFF.

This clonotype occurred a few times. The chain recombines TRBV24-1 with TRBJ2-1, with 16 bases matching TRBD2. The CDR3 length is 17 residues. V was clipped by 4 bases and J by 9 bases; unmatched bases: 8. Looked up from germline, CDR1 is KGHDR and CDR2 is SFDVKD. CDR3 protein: CATSDPGTSGRAFEQFF. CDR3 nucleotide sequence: TGTGCCACCAGTGACCCCGGGACTAGCGGGAGGGCCTTTGAGCAGTTCTTC.

The CDR3, as DNA: TGTGCCAGCAGCTTAGAAAGCCTAGTAAACAATGAGCAGTTCTTC. It encodes CASSLESLVNNEQFF. The V call is TRBV11-3, the J call TRBJ2-1, with unresolved D. The CDR3 sequence is 15 residues long. V was pared by 0 bases and J by 5 bases, with 11 bases between. Germline V CDR1 and CDR2: SGHNT, YENEEA.

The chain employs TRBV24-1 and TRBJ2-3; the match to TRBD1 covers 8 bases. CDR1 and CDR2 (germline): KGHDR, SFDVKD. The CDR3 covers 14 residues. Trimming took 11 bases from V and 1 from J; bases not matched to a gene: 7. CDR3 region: CAIQTGAGTDTQYF. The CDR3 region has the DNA TGTGCCATCCAGACAGGGGCGGGCACAGATACGCAGTATTTT.

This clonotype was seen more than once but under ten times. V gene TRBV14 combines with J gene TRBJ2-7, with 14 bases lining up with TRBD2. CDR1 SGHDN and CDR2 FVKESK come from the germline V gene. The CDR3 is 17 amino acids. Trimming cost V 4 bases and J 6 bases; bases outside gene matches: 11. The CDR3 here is CASSRLGLAGAIREQYF. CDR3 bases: TGTGCCAGCAGCCGACTGGGACTAGCGGGGGCCATTCGCGAGCAGTACTTC. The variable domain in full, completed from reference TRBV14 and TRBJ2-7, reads EAGVTQFPSHSVIEKGQTVTLRCDPISGHDNLYWYRRVMGKEIKFLLHFVKESKQDESGMPNNRFLAERTGGTYSTLKVQPAELEDSGVYFCASSRLGLAGAIREQYFGPGTRLTVT.

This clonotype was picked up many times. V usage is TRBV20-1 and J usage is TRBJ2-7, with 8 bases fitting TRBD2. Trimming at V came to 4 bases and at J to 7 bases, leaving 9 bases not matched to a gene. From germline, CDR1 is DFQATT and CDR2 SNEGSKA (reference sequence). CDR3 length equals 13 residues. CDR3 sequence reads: CSATPGLVIEQYF. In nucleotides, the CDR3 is TGCAGTGCTACCCCGGGACTAGTGATAGAGCAGTACTTC.

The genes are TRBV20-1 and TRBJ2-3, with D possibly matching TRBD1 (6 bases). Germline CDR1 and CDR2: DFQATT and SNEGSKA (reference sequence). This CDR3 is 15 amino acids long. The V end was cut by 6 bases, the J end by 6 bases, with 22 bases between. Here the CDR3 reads CSALAPTGPSDTQYF. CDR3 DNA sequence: TGCAGTGCCCTCGCCCCGACAGGACCCTCGGATACGCAGTATTTT.

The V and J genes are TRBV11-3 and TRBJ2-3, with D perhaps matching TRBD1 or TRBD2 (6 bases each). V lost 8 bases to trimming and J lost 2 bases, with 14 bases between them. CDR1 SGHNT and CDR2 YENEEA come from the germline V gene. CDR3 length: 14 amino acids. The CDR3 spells CASLAGHATDTQYF. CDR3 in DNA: TGTGCCAGCCTGGCGGGACACGCCACAGATACGCAGTATTTT.

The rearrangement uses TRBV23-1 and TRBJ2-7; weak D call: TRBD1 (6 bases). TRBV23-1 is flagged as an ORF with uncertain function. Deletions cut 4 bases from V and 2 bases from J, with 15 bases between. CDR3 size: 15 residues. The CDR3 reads CASSPRDKGTYEQYF. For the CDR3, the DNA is TGCGCCAGCAGTCCCCGGGACAAGGGAACCTACGAGCAGTACTTC.

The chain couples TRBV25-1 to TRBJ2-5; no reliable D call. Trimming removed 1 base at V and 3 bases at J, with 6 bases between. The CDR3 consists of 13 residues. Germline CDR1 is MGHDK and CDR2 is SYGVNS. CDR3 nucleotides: TGTGCCAGCAGTGAATGGGGAAAAGAGACCCAGTACTTC. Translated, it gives CASSEWGKETQYF.

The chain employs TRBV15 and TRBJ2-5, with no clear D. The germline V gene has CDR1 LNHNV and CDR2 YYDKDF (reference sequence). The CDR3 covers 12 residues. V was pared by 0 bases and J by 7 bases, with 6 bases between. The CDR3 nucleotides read TGTGCCACCAGCAGAGATCTGGTGACCCAGTACTTC. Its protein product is CATSRDLVTQYF.

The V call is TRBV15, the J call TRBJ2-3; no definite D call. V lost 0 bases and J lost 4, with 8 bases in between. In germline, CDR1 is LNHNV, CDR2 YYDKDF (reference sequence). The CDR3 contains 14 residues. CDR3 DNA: TGTGCCACCAGCAGAGAAATTCTGCCAGATACGCAGTATTTT. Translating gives CATSREILPDTQYF.